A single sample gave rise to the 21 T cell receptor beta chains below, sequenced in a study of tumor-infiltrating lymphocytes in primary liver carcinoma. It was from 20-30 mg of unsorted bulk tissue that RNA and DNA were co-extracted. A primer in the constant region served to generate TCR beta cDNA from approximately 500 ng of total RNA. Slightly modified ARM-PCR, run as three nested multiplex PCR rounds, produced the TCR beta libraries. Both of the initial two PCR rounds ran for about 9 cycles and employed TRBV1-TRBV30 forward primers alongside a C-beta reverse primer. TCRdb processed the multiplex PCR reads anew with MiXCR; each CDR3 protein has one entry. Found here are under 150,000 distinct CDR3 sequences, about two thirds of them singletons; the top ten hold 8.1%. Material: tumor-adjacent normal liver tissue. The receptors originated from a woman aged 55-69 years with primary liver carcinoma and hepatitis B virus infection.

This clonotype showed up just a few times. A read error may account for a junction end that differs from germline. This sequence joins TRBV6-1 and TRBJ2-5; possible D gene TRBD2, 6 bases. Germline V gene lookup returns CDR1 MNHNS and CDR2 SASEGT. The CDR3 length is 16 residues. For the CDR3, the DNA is TGTGCCAGCAATGAAGCGGGCAGGGAGTACCAAGAGACCCAGTATTTC. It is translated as CASNEAGREYQETQYF.

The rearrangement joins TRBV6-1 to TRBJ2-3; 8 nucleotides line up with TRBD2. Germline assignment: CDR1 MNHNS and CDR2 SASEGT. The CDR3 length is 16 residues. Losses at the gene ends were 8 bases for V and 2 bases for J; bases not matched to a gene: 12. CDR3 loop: CASRWGLVPYTDTQYF. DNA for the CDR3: TGTGCCAGCCGGTGGGGACTAGTGCCCTACACAGATACGCAGTATTTT.

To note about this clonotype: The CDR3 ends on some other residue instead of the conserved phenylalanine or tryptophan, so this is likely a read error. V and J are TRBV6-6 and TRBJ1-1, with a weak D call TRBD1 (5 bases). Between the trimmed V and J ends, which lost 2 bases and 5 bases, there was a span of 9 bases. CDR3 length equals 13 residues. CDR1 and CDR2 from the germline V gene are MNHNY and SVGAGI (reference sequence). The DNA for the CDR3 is TGTGCCAGCAGTTACACCGGACATACTGAAGCTTTCCTT. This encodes CASSYTGHTEAFL.

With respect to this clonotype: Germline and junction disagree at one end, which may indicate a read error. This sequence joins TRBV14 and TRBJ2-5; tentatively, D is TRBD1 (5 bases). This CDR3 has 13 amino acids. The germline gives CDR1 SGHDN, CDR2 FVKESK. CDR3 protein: CASSRGIQETRYF. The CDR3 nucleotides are TGTGCCAGCAGCCGGGGCATTCAAGAGACCCGGTACTTC.

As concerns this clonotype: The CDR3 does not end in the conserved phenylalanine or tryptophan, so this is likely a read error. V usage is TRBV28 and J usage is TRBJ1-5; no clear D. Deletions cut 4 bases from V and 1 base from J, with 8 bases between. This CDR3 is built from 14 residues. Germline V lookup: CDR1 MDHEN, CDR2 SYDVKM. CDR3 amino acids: CASSSGPSNQPQHL. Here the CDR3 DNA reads TGTGCCAGCAGTTCAGGACCCAGCAATCAGCCCCAGCATCTT.

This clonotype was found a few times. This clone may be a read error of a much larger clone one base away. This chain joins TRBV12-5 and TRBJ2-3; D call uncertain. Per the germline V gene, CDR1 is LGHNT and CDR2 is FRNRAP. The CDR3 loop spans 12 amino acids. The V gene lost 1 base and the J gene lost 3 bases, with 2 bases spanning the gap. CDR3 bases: TGTGCTAGTGGTTTGGCAACAGATACGCAGTATTTT. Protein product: CASGLATDTQYF.

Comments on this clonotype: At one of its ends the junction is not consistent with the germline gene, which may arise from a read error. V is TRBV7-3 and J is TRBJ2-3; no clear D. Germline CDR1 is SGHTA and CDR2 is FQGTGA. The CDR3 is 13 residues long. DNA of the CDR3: TGTGTCAGCAGATTGGCCAAATCATATATGCAGTATTTT. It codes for CVSRLAKSYMQYF.

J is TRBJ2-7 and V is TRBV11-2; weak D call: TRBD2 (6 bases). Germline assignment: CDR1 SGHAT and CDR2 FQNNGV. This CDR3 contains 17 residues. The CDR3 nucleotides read TGTGGCAACAGCGCGCTACTGGGACTGCCAAATCCCTACGAGCAGTACTTC. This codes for CGNSALLGLPNPYEQYF. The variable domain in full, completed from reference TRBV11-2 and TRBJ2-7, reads EAGVAQSPRYKIIEKRQSVAFWCNPISGHATLYWYQQILGQGPKLLIQFQNNGVVDDSQLPKDRFSAERLKGVDSTLKIQPAKLEDSAVYLCGNSALLGLPNPYEQYFGPGTRLTVT.

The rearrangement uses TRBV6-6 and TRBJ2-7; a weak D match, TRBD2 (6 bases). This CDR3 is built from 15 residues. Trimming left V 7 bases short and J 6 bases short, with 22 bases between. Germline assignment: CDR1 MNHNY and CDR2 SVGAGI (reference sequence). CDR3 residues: CASTGGAGNPFEQYV. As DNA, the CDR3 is TGTGCCAGCACCGGCGGGGCCGGGAACCCCTTCGAGCAGTACGTC.

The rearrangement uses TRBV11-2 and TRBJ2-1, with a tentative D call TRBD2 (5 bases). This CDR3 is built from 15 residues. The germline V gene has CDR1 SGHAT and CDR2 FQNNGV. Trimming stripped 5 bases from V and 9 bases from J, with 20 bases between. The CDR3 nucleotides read TGTGCCAGCAGCCGACCAGCGTCGGGATATAGTGAGCAGTTCTTC. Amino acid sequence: CASSRPASGYSEQFF.

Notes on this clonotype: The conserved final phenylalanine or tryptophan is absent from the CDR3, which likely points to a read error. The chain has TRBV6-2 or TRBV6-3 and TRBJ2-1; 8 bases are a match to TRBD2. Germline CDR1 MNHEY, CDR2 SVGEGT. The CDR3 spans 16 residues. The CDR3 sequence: CASSSAEREPRGEQFY. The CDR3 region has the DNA TGTGCCAGTAGTTCTGCCGAGCGGGAGCCAAGGGGTGAGCAGTTCTAC.

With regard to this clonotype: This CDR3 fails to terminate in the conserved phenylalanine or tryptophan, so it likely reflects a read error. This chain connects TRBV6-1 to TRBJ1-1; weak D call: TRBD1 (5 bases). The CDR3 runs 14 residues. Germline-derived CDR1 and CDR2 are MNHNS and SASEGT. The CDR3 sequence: CASSVRDPNTEAFV. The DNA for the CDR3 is TGTGCCAGTAGTGTTAGGGACCCGAACACTGAAGCTTTCGTT.

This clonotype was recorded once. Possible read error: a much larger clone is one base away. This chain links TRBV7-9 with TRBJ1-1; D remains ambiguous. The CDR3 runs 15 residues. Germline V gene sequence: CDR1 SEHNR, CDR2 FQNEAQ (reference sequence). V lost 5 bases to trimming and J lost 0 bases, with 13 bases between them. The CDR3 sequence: CASSLSGMVNTEAFF. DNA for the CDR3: TGTGCCAGCAGCCTATCCGGGATGGTGAACACTGAAGCTTTCTTT.

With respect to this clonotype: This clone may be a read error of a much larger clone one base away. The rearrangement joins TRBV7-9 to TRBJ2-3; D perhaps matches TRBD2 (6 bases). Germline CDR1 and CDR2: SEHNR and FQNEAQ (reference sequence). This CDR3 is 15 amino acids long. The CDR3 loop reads CATQRAGIQEDMQYF. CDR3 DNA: TGTGCCACTCAGCGGGCGGGGATTCAGGAAGATATGCAGTATTTT.

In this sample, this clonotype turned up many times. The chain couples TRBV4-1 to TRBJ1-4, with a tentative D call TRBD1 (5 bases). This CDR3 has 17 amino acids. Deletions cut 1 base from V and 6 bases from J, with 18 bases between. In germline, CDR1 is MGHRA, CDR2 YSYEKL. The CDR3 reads CASSQVTVPGIDEKLFF. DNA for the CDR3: TGCGCCAGCAGCCAAGTGACGGTTCCAGGGATAGATGAAAAACTGTTTTTT.

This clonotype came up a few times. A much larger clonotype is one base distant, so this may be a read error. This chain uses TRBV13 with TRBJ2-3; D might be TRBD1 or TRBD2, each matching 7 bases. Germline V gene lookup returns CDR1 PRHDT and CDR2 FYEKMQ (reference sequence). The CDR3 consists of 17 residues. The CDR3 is CVSSVRGGGRSTDTQYF. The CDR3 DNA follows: TGTGTCAGCAGCGTCAGGGGGGGCGGGAGAAGCACAGATACGCAGTATTTT.

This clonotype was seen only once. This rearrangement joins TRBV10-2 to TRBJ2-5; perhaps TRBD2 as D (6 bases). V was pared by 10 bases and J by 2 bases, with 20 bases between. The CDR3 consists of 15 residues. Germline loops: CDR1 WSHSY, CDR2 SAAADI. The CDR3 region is CANRLLVAAQETQYF. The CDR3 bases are TGCGCCAACCGACTATTGGTAGCGGCTCAAGAGACCCAGTACTTC.

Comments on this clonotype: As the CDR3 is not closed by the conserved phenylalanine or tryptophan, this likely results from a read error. CDR3 region: CASSLTSGRTNNGQFL. CDR3 coding DNA: TGTGCCAGCAGCTTAACTAGCGGGAGGACCAACAATGGGCAGTTCTTG. V and J are TRBV11-2 and TRBJ2-1; 12 bases match TRBD2. The CDR3 consists of 16 residues. Germline assignment: CDR1 SGHAT and CDR2 FQNNGV.

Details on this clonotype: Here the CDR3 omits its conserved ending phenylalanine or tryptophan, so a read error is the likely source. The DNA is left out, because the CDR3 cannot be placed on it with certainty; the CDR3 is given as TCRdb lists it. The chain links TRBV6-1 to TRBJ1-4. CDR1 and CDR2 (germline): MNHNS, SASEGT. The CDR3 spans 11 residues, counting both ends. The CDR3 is CASSDYHGMFL.

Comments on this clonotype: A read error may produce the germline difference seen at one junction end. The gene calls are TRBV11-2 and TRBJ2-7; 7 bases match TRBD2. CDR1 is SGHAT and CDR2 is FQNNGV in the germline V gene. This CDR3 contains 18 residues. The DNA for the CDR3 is TGTGCCAGCATCTTAGATTGGGTCAGTCTAGCGGATCACTACGAGCAGTACTTC. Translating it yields CASILDWVSLADHYEQYF.

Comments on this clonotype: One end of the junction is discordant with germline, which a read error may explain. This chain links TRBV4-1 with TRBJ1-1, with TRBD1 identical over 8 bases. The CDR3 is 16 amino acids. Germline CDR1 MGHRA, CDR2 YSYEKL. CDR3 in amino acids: CASSPRTGKGNTEVFF. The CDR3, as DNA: TGCGCCAGCAGCCCCAGGACAGGGAAGGGGAACACTGAAGTTTTCTTT.